A single sample gave rise to the 26 T cell receptor beta chains below, sequenced in a study of blood T cell repertoires in COVID-19. Measured with immunoSEQ multiplex PCR; TCRdb has only the in-frame clones, and not every one. Seen here are a few hundred thousand clones, 85% to 90% observed once, and the top ten hold 6.2%. The sample consisted of peripheral blood. These receptors all come from a man aged 55 to 70 who had recovered from COVID-19.

The genes are TRBV7-2 and TRBJ2-5; no clear D. Germline lookup yields CDR1 SGHTA and CDR2 FQGNSA. The CDR3 is 11 amino acids. V lost 4 bases to trimming and J lost 3 bases, with 3 bases between them. As DNA, the CDR3 is TGTGCCAGCAGCTCCGAAGAGACCCAGTACTTC. Its translation: CASSSEETQYF.

The sample holds a few counts of this clone. The chain recombines TRBV18 with TRBJ1-6, with D uncertain. This CDR3 spans 12 amino acids. The ends were cut back, 6 bases at V and 8 bases at J, with 8 bases in the middle. Germline CDR1 reads KGHSH; CDR2 reads LQKENI. The CDR3 DNA is TGTGCCAGCTCCCCCCTAGATTCACCCCTCCACTTT. Translated: CASSPLDSPLHF.

This clone was recorded a few times. V gene TRBV10-3 combines with J gene TRBJ1-1; tentative D call: TRBD1 (6 bases). CDR3 length: 15 amino acids. Trimming shortened V by 6 bases and J by 1 base, and 15 bases separated the two germline ends. Germline CDR1 ENHRY, CDR2 SYGVKD. The CDR3 sequence: CAISGGGAGNTEAFF. CDR3 DNA: TGTGCCATCAGCGGAGGGGGGGCAGGGAACACTGAAGCTTTCTTT.

The V gene is TRBV27, the J gene TRBJ2-3, with TRBD2 identical over 8 bases. CDR1 and CDR2 from the germline V gene are MNHEY and SMNVEV (reference sequence). The V gene end was trimmed by 7 bases and the J gene end by 1 base; junction bases not matched to a gene: 4. This CDR3 contains 14 residues. Here the CDR3 reads CASNRGGRTDTQYF. The DNA of the CDR3 is TGTGCCAGCAATCGCGGGGGGCGCACAGATACGCAGTATTTT.

The genes are TRBV4-3 and TRBJ2-2, with D perhaps matching TRBD2 (7 bases). With 2 bases removed from V and 6 bases from J, the gap between germline ends came to 13 bases. The CDR3 has 15 amino acids. Germline V CDR1 and CDR2: LGHNA, YSLEER. The CDR3 protein is CASSQNRGGPGELFF. CDR3 bases: TGCGCCAGCAGCCAAAATAGGGGGGGGCCCGGGGAGCTGTTTTTT.

With respect to this clone: The final CDR3 position lacks the conserved phenylalanine or tryptophan, pointing to a likely read error. The genes are TRBV5-5 and TRBJ1-1; D call uncertain. The germline V gene has CDR1 SGHKS and CDR2 YYEKEE (reference sequence). The ends were cut back, 2 bases at V and 4 bases at J, with 12 bases in the middle. The CDR3 totals 14 residues. In DNA, the CDR3 is TGTGCCAGCAGCTTTGAGGGTTATTTCACTGAAGCTTTCCTT. It codes for CASSFEGYFTEAFL.

The chain carries TRBV5-1 and TRBJ2-1, with 7 nucleotides matching TRBD1. CDR1 and CDR2 from the germline V gene are SGHRS and YFSETQ. This CDR3 contains 15 residues. Unmatched junction bases numbered 3, after V lost 0 bases and J lost 3 bases. The CDR3 here is CASSLGGTVYNEQFF. DNA for the CDR3: TGCGCCAGCAGCTTGGGGGGGACAGTCTACAATGAGCAGTTCTTC. Drawing the rest from reference TRBV5-1 and TRBJ2-1, the complete variable domain is KAGVTQTPRYLIKTRGQQVTLSCSPISGHRSVSWYQQTPGQGLQFLFEYFSETQRNKGNFPGRFSGRQFSNSRSEMNVSTLELGDSALYLCASSLGGTVYNEQFFGPGTRLTVL.

The CDR3 DNA follows: TGCGCCAGCAGCGCCTCAGGGGGTAGCAATCAGCCCCAGCATTTT. Its translation: CASSASGGSNQPQHF. The chain links TRBV5-1 to TRBJ1-5; 7 bases line up with TRBD1. The V and J ends lost 4 bases and 0 bases, in that order; junction bases with no gene match: 4. Per germline, CDR1 SGHRS and CDR2 YFSETQ. This CDR3 region has 15 residues.

J is TRBJ2-3 and V is TRBV18, with TRBD2 matching over 12 bases. Trimming cost V 2 bases and J 1 base; bases outside gene matches: 4. Germline loops: CDR1 KGHSH, CDR2 LQKENI. The CDR3 spans 17 residues. CDR3 loop: CASSPTSGGRGTDTQYF. The CDR3 nucleotides are TGTGCCAGCTCACCAACTAGCGGGGGGCGAGGCACAGATACGCAGTATTTT.

This chain's CDR3 is CASSQGLLSYNEQFF. The DNA for the CDR3 is TGTGCCAGCAGCCAGGGACTCCTATCCTACAATGAGCAGTTCTTC. The rearrangement links TRBV5-6 to TRBJ2-1; TRBD2 is a possible D gene (6 bases). The V end lost 4 bases, the J end lost 1 base, and 12 bases lay between the germline ends. The CDR3 runs to 15 residues. Germline CDR1 and CDR2: SGHDT and YYEEEE.

This chain uses TRBV7-3 with TRBJ2-2; perhaps TRBD2 as D (5 bases). Germline CDR1 is SGHTA and CDR2 is FQGTGA. With 0 bases removed from V and 5 bases from J, the gap between germline ends came to 7 bases. The CDR3 covers 14 residues. The CDR3 protein is CASSLTAATGELFF. As DNA, the CDR3 is TGTGCCAGCAGCTTAACAGCGGCTACCGGGGAGCTGTTTTTT.

The V call is TRBV6-5, the J call TRBJ1-1; D unresolved. The CDR3 sequence is 13 residues long. Germline loops: CDR1 MNHEY, CDR2 SVGAGI. Trimming took off 4 bases at V and 1 base at J, with 7 bases between the two ends. This chain's CDR3 is CASSWAGNTEAFF. DNA for the CDR3: TGTGCCAGCAGTTGGGCAGGGAACACTGAAGCTTTCTTT.

The CDR3 nucleotides read TGTGCCAGTGCCGAGGGGGCGGAAAAACTGTTTTTT. Residues: CASAEGAEKLFF. The gene calls are TRBV19 and TRBJ1-4; 7 bases are a match to TRBD1. There are 12 residues in the CDR3. J lost 8 bases, V lost 8 bases, and 5 bases had no gene match. Looked up from germline, CDR1 is LNHDA and CDR2 is SQIVND (reference sequence).

The chain carries TRBV6-2 or TRBV6-3 and TRBJ1-3; D not certain. This CDR3 comprises 13 residues. The V gene lost 5 bases and the J gene lost 2 bases, with 7 bases spanning the gap. Looked up from germline, CDR1 is MNHEY and CDR2 is SVGEGT. CDR3 sequence (DNA): TGTGCCAGCAGTCCCGTCGCTGGAAACACCATATATTTT. Translating it yields CASSPVAGNTIYF.

The CDR3 nucleotides read TGTGCCAGTACCCCTTCTGCGCCTAGGTATGGCTACACCTTC. This codes for CASTPSAPRYGYTF. J is TRBJ1-2 and V is TRBV19, with D unresolved. CDR3 length: 14 amino acids. With 7 bases removed from V and 5 bases from J, the gap between germline ends came to 17 bases. Germline lookup yields CDR1 LNHDA and CDR2 SQIVND (reference sequence).

The chain recombines TRBV28 with TRBJ2-6; D may be TRBD2 (6 bases). V lost 5 bases, J lost 0 bases, and 11 bases lay in between. This CDR3 has 16 residues. Germline assignment: CDR1 MDHEN and CDR2 SYDVKM. Here the CDR3 reads CASSTLGGSGANVLTF. The CDR3 nucleotides are TGTGCCAGCAGTACATTGGGGGGCTCTGGGGCCAACGTCCTGACTTTC.

The chain joins TRBV29-1 to TRBJ2-5; possibly TRBD2 for D (5 bases). CDR1 is SQVTM and CDR2 is ANQGSEA in the germline V gene. The V end lost 6 bases, the J end lost 5 bases, and 19 bases lay between the germline ends. This CDR3 has 14 amino acids. The CDR3 sequence is CSVSGSAVTETQYF. CDR3 in DNA: TGCAGCGTGAGCGGTAGTGCAGTCACCGAGACCCAGTACTTC. Based on the CDR3 plus reference TRBV29-1 and TRBJ2-5, the full variable domain is SAVISQKPSRDICQRGTSLTIQCQVDSQVTMMFWYRQQPGQSLTLIATANQGSEATYESGFVIDKFPISRPNLTFSTLTVSNMSPEDSSIYLCSVSGSAVTETQYFGPGTRLLVL.

The chain joins TRBV19 to TRBJ1-2; D is unresolved. This CDR3 has 10 residues. V lost 8 bases to trimming and J lost 6 bases, with 7 bases between them. Germline loops: CDR1 LNHDA, CDR2 SQIVND (reference sequence). The chain's CDR3 is CASYRNGYTF. For the CDR3, the DNA is TGTGCCAGTTATAGAAATGGCTACACCTTC.

The V call is TRBV11-2, the J call TRBJ2-1; 7 nucleotides agree with TRBD1. The CDR3 extends over 14 amino acids. V lost 5 bases to trimming and J lost 10 bases; unmatched junction nucleotides: 11. Germline lookup yields CDR1 SGHAT and CDR2 FQNNGV. CDR3 bases: TGTGCCAGCAGCGGGACGCAGGGGGTTTCGGAGCAGTTCTTC. It encodes CASSGTQGVSEQFF.

This clone appeared a single time. The V gene is TRBV5-6, the J gene TRBJ2-1; TRBD1 matches 8 bases. CDR3 length: 14 amino acids. The germline CDR1 and CDR2 sequences are SGHDT and YYEEEE. V shed 5 bases, J shed 5 bases, and the junction held 6 bases outside the gene matches. CDR3 bases: TGTGCCAGCAGGCTGGGACAGGCAAACAATGAGCAGTTCTTC. This gives the protein CASRLGQANNEQFF. Variable domain in full (rest from reference TRBV5-6 and TRBJ2-1): DAGVTQSPTHLIKTRGQQVTLRCSPKSGHDTVSWYQQALGQGPQFIFQYYEEEERQRGNFPDRFSGHQFPNYSSELNVNALLLGDSALYLCASRLGQANNEQFFGPGTRLTVL.

The chain combines TRBV6-1 with TRBJ2-7; TRBD1 is a possible D gene (5 bases). V was trimmed by 2 bases and J by 6 bases, leaving 17 bases between them. Per germline, CDR1 MNHNS and CDR2 SASEGT. CDR3 length: 15 amino acids. CDR3 sequence: CASSEMGRGKGEQYF. The CDR3 DNA sequence: TGTGCCAGCAGTGAAATGGGTAGGGGAAAGGGCGAGCAGTACTTC.

The genes are TRBV2 and TRBJ2-3, with 14 bases that match TRBD2. The CDR3 has 16 amino acids. The germline gives CDR1 SNHLY, CDR2 FYNNEI. After removal of 10 bases from V and 8 bases from J, the junction contained 14 bases not matched to a gene. The CDR3 region is CATSQTSGGARGTQYF. CDR3 DNA: TGTGCCACCTCGCAGACTAGCGGGGGGGCTAGGGGTACGCAGTATTTT.

The genes are TRBV6-1 and TRBJ2-7, with D possibly matching TRBD1 (6 bases). Germline CDR1 reads MNHNS; CDR2 reads SASEGT. CDR3 length: 14 residues. The ends were cut back, 3 bases at V and 3 bases at J, with 12 bases in the middle. The CDR3 reads CASSDDRTYYEQYF. Here the CDR3 DNA reads TGTGCCAGCAGTGACGACAGGACCTACTACGAGCAGTACTTC.

The chain links TRBV5-1 to TRBJ2-4; D possibly corresponds to TRBD2 (7 bases). The length of the CDR3 is 14 residues. Germline V gene sequence: CDR1 SGHRS, CDR2 YFSETQ. V dropped 5 bases and J dropped 6 bases, with 15 bases sitting between them. This chain's CDR3 is CASRPSGGLNIQYF. The CDR3 DNA follows: TGCGCCAGCAGACCCTCGGGGGGCCTAAACATTCAGTACTTC.

This clone was recorded a few times. The chain uses TRBV5-6 and TRBJ1-2; 8 nucleotides line up with TRBD1. After removal of 6 bases from V and 8 bases from J, the junction contained 15 bases not matched to a gene. Germline V CDR1 and CDR2: SGHDT, YYEEEE. The CDR3 runs 15 residues. The DNA for the CDR3 is TGTGCCAGCAATCCGACAGGGGCCCAGGCTGGGGGCTACACCTTC. It encodes CASNPTGAQAGGYTF.

The V and J genes are TRBV29-1 and TRBJ2-7; perhaps TRBD1 as D (6 bases). Trimming took off 4 bases at V and 7 bases at J, with 17 bases between the two ends. The CDR3 is 13 amino acids. Germline V gives CDR1 SQVTM, CDR2 ANQGSEA. CDR3 residues: CSVVGIGGREQYF. In nucleotides, the CDR3 is TGCAGCGTTGTTGGTATAGGGGGAAGAGAGCAGTACTTC.